This T cell receptor (beta chain) was captured by sequencing in a study of blood T cells in healthy people across ages. V lost 2 bases, J lost 0 bases, and 7 bases stayed unmatched. The germline CDR1 and CDR2 sequences are MDHEN and SYDVKM. CDR3 length: 17 amino acids. The use of a sample-barcoded 5' primer and a J-beta primer mix characterized a second PCR of 7 to 11 cycles. TCRdb fed the 5' RACE reads into MiXCR, producing one record per CDR3 protein. The sample records over 1.5 million distinct CDR3 sequences, around half being singletons. A few counts support this clonotype. V usage is TRBV28 and J usage is TRBJ1-5, with TRBD1 matching 7 bases. The sample comprised blood. The receptor comes from a woman in her thirties or forties in good health. The CDR3: CASSLTGTAGSNQPQHF. The CDR3 DNA is TGTGCCAGCAGTTTAACGGGGACAGCGGGTAGCAATCAGCCCCAGCATTTT. Full variable domain (remainder filled in from reference TRBV28 and TRBJ1-5): DVKVTQSSRYLVKRTGEKVFLECVQDMDHENMFWYRQDPGLGLRLIYFSYDVKMKEKGDIPEGYSVSREKKERFSLILESASTNQTSMYLCASSLTGTAGSNQPQHFGDGTRLSIL.